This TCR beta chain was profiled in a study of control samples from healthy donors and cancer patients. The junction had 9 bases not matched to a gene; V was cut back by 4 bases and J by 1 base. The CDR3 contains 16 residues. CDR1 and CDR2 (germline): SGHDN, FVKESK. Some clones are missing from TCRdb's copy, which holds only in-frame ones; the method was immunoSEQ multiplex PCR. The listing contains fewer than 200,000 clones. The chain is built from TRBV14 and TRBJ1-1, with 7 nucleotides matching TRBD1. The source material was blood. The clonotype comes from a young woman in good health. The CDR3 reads CASSPGGGYSNTEAFF. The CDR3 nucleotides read TGTGCCAGCAGCCCAGGGGGAGGGTACTCGAACACTGAAGCTTTCTTT.